This TCR beta chain was documented in a study of tumor-infiltrating lymphocytes in localized non-small cell lung cancer. About the research overall: Several tumor histologies, both smoking statuses, and some post-neoadjuvant chemotherapy samples were included. Each patient gave resected tumor and non-adjacent uninvolved lung tissue.

By share of the sample, this clone is medium-sized (0.01 to 0.1%). Its antigen is not known. Sequencing was performed with immunoSEQ multiplex PCR; in TCRdb, only in-frame clones are kept and a portion is missing. The sample shows about 15,000 clones, approximately 70% of them seen only once. Broader study findings: Tumor T-cell fraction was not associated with recurrence-free survival. Not all patients were TCR sequenced, owing to tissue quantity.

The sample taken for sequencing was lung tumor tissue. The receptor comes from a human donor with non-small cell lung cancer.

CDR3 bases: TGCGCCAGCGGGGATAGCGGCTACGAGCAGTACTTC. Its protein product is CASGDSGYEQYF. This chain connects TRBV5-1 to TRBJ2-7; TRBD2 is a possible D gene (6 bases). Germline assignment: CDR1 SGHRS and CDR2 YFSETQ. The germline V and J ends were trimmed by 7 bases and 3 bases, with 11 bases remaining between them. The CDR3 length is 12 residues.